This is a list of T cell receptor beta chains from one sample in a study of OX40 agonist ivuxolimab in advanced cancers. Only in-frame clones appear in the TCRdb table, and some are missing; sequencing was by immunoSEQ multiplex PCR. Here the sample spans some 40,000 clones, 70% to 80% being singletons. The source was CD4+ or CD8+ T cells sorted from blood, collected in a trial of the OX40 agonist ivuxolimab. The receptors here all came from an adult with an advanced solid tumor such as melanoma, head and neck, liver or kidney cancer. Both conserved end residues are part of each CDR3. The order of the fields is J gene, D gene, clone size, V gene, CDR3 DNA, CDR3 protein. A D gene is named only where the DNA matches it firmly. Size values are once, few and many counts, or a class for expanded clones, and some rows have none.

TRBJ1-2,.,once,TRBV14,TGTGCCAGCAGCCAATCTACACCCTATGGCTACACCTTC,CASSQSTPYGYTF
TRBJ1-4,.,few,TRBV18,TGTGCCAGCTCACCAACATTAGAGGGTGAAAAACTGTTTTTT,CASSPTLEGEKLFF
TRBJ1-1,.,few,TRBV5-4,TGTGCCAGCAGCTCCCTCGCGGGGGACACTGAAGCTTTCTTT,CASSSLAGDTEAFF
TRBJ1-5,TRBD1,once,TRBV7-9,TGTGCCAGCAGCTCGGGACAGGGGGTCGGTCAGCCCCAGCATTTT,CASSSGQGVGQPQHF
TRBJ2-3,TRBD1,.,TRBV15,TGTGCCACCGGTAGAGGACAGGGGTTCGCGGGTACGCAGTATTTT,CATGRGQGFAGTQYF
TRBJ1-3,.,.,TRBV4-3,TGCGCCAGCAGCCAAGGGGGACAAGCGGACACCATATATTTT,CASSQGGQADTIYF
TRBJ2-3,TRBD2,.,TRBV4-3,TGCGCCAGCAGCTTTGGGACTAGCTTAGGCGCAGATACGCAGTATTTT,CASSFGTSLGADTQYF
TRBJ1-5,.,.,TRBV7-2,TGTGCCAGCAGCCCGGGACTGATTAGCAATCAGCCCCAGCATTTT,CASSPGLISNQPQHF
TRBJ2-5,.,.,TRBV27,TGTGCCAGCAGTTTCCGGGGGAGGCCAGAGACCCAGTACTTC,CASSFRGRPETQYF
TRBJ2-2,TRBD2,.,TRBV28,TGTGCCAGCAGTCTCCGACAGGGGAAGGGACTAGCGGGAGGGCAGTCGGTCGGGGAGCTGTTTTTT,CASSLRQGKGLAGGQSVGELFF
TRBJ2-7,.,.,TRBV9,TGTGCCAGCAGCGAGGGAGACCCCTACGAGCAGTACTTC,CASSEGDPYEQYF
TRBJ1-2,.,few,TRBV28,TGTGCCAGCAAAACGACGGCTGACAATGGCTACACCTTC,CASKTTADNGYTF
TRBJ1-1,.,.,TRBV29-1,TGCAGCGTATTAAACACTGAAGCTTTCTTT,CSVLNTEAFF
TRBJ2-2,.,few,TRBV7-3,TGTGCCAGCCAGCTGGGACCGAACACCGGGGAGCTGTTTTTT,CASQLGPNTGELFF
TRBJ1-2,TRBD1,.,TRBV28,TGTGCCAGCAGTTCGACAGGGGGGGCCTATGGCTACACCTTC,CASSSTGGAYGYTF
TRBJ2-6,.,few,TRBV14,TGTGCCAGCAGCCAAGGGGTGGGGGCCAACGTCCTGACTTTC,CASSQGVGANVLTF
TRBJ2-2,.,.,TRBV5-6,TGTGCCAGCAGCCGTGGAGAGTACACCGGGGAGCTGTTTTTT,CASSRGEYTGELFF
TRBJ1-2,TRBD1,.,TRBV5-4,TGTGCCAGCAGCGTCGACAGGGACTTCCCTAACTATGGCTACACCTTC,CASSVDRDFPNYGYTF
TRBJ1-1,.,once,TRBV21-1,TGTGCCAGCAGCACCGGACAAGGAAAAGCTTTCTTT,CASSTGQGKAFF
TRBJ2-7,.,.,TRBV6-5,TGTGCCAGCAGTTACGGCGGGCCATCGAATAGGTACGAGCAGTACTTC,CASSYGGPSNRYEQYF
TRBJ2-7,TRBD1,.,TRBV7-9,TGTGCCAGCAGCTTAGCGTTCGGGACAGCGGAATACGAGCAGTACTTC,CASSLAFGTAEYEQYF
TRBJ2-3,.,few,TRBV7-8,TGTGCCAGCAGTCTGATGGGGGGTAGCACAGATACGCAGTATTTT,CASSLMGGSTDTQYF
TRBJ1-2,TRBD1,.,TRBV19,TGTGCCAGTAGTATTAAGGGGGCGAGCGATGGCTATGGCTACACCTTC,CASSIKGASDGYGYTF
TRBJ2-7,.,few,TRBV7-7,TGTGCCAGCAGTCTAGGGGAACTAAGGGGGGAATCCACTCCGATCGAGCAGTACTTC,CASSLGELRGESTPIEQYF
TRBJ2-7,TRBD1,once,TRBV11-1,TGTGCCAGGGGACAGGGGGATTCTACGTCCTACGAGCAGTACTTC,CARGQGDSTSYEQYF
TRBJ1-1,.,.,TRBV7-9,TGTGCCAGCAGTGAAGGGCGGCTGAACACTGAAGCTTTCTTT,CASSEGRLNTEAFF
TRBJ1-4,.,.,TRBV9,TGTGCCAGCAGCGCTGAGGGAGGCAGGGTTAATGAAAAACTGTTTTTT,CASSAEGGRVNEKLFF
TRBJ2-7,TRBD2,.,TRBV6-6,TGTGCCAGCAACAGACTAGCGGAGGTCTACGAGCAGTACTTC,CASNRLAEVYEQYF
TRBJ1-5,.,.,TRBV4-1,TGCGCCAGCAGCCAAGAGCGCGAGGGGCTCTGGCCCCAGCATTTT,CASSQEREGLWPQHF